Following are 26 T cell receptor beta chains from one sample sequenced in a study of blood T cell repertoires in COVID-19. Some clones are missing from TCRdb's copy, which holds only in-frame ones; the method was immunoSEQ multiplex PCR. This table has 95,000 to 150,000 clones, around 86% appearing once. Sequenced: peripheral blood. Receptors were obtained from a woman aged 65 to 85 with acute or convalescent COVID-19.

The chain couples TRBV5-6 to TRBJ2-5, with D maybe TRBD2 (6 bases). Trimming pared 8 bases from V and 6 bases from J, leaving 20 bases between. The CDR3 spans 14 residues. CDR1 SGHDT and CDR2 YYEEEE come from the germline V gene. CDR3 residues: CASTPAGSLKTQYF. The DNA for the CDR3 is TGTGCCAGTACCCCGGCGGGGAGCTTGAAGACCCAGTACTTC.

V and J are TRBV5-1 and TRBJ1-6, with a tentative D call TRBD1 (5 bases). The ends were cut back, 9 bases at V and 7 bases at J, with 14 bases in the middle. This CDR3 region has 13 residues. The germline gives CDR1 SGHRS, CDR2 YFSETQ. The CDR3: CAIQGRGNSPLHF. For the CDR3, the DNA is TGCGCCATCCAGGGAAGGGGAAATTCACCCCTCCACTTT.

This clone has just one count. This chain connects TRBV28 to TRBJ1-2; 10 bases are a match to TRBD1. The V gene's germline CDR1 is MDHEN and CDR2 SYDVKM. This CDR3 is 17 amino acids long. The V and J ends lost 5 bases and 4 bases, in that order; junction bases with no gene match: 13. CDR3: CASSQSGTGAAGYGYTF. For the CDR3, the DNA is TGTGCCAGCAGTCAATCCGGGACAGGGGCCGCTGGCTATGGCTACACCTTC.

The gene calls are TRBV9 and TRBJ2-2, with TRBD1 as a possible D gene (5 bases). CDR3 length equals 16 residues. The V and J ends lost 4 bases and 3 bases respectively, with 16 bases between them. CDR1 SGDLS and CDR2 YYNGEE come from the germline V gene. The CDR3 bases are TGTGCCAGCAGCCCCACGGCAGGGTCATACACCGGGGAGCTGTTTTTT. Amino acid sequence: CASSPTAGSYTGELFF. The full variable domain, completed using reference TRBV9 and TRBJ2-2, is DSGVTQTPKHLITATGQRVTLRCSPRSGDLSVYWYQQSLDQGLQFLIQYYNGEERAKGNILERFSAQQFPDLHSELNLSSLELGDSALYFCASSPTAGSYTGELFFGEGSRLTVL.

The chain joins TRBV19 to TRBJ1-3; a possible D gene is TRBD1 (6 bases). The germline V gene has CDR1 LNHDA and CDR2 SQIVND (reference sequence). Between the trimmed V and J ends, which lost 7 bases and 3 bases, there was a span of 19 bases. The CDR3 is 16 residues long. The CDR3 loop is CASTIVRGVSGNTIYF. The CDR3, as DNA: TGTGCCAGTACCATCGTCAGGGGAGTGAGTGGAAACACCATATATTTT.

The chain links TRBV19 to TRBJ1-3; unclear D gene. Trimming took 7 bases from V and 2 from J, leaving 6 bases between them. Germline assignment: CDR1 LNHDA and CDR2 SQIVND (reference sequence). The CDR3 contains 12 residues. The CDR3 region has the DNA TGTGCCAGTAATCGGGCTGGAAACACCATATATTTT. It translates to CASNRAGNTIYF.

This chain joins TRBV9 and TRBJ2-5; possibly TRBD2 for D (5 bases). Trimming stripped 3 bases from V and 5 bases from J, with 11 bases between. There are 13 residues in the CDR3. CDR1 and CDR2 from the germline V gene are SGDLS and YYNGEE. The CDR3 DNA is TGTGCCAGCAGCGGCGGACTCGGGGAGACCCAGTACTTC. It yields the protein CASSGGLGETQYF.

The CDR3 region is CASSLTGPEQFF. DNA for the CDR3: TGCGCCAGCAGCTTGACAGGTCCAGAGCAGTTCTTC. V and J are TRBV5-1 and TRBJ2-1, with D possibly TRBD1 on 5 matching bases. The V end lost 1 base, the J end lost 10 bases, and 9 bases lay between the germline ends. The CDR3 covers 12 residues. The germline V gene encodes CDR1 SGHRS and CDR2 YFSETQ.

The chain links TRBV4-1 to TRBJ1-2; TRBD1 matches 10 bases. Germline V gene data show CDR1 as MGHRA and CDR2 as YSYEKL. The CDR3 extends over 16 amino acids. V lost 2 bases and J lost 2; bases outside the gene matches: 5. CDR3 loop: CASSQQGQGQNYGYTF. The CDR3 DNA reads TGCGCCAGCAGCCAACAGGGACAGGGGCAAAACTATGGCTACACCTTC.

The chain joins TRBV7-9 to TRBJ2-5; D perhaps matches TRBD2 (5 bases). V was pared by 1 base and J by 0 bases, with 12 bases between. Germline assignment: CDR1 SEHNR and CDR2 FQNEAQ (reference sequence). The CDR3 runs to 16 residues. DNA for the CDR3: TGTGCCAGCAGCTTAGGGACGTTCGGGGACCAAGAGACCCAGTACTTC. Its protein is CASSLGTFGDQETQYF.

The CDR3 reads CAIRQGGSNQPQHF. DNA of the CDR3: TGTGCCATCAGACAGGGGGGAAGCAATCAGCCCCAGCATTTT. V and J are TRBV10-3 and TRBJ1-5, with TRBD1 identical over 8 bases. This CDR3 comprises 14 residues. Trimming at V came to 6 bases and at J to 1 base, leaving 2 bases not matched to a gene. CDR1 and CDR2 (germline): ENHRY, SYGVKD.

This sequence joins TRBV10-2 and TRBJ2-3; D remains unclear. Germline assignment: CDR1 WSHSY and CDR2 SAAADI. The V gene lost 7 bases and the J gene lost 2 bases, with 13 bases spanning the gap. CDR3 size: 14 residues. The DNA for the CDR3 is TGCGCCAGCAAATCAAATGGAGTCACAGATACGCAGTATTTT. This encodes CASKSNGVTDTQYF.

The genes are TRBV28 and TRBJ1-5; 7 bases agree with TRBD1. This CDR3 region has 15 residues. The trim removed 6 bases at V and 7 bases at J, leaving 12 bases unmatched. Germline V gene lookup returns CDR1 MDHEN and CDR2 SYDVKM. The CDR3 DNA sequence: TGTGCCAGCAGCCGGAGACAGGGCCAAAACCAGCCCCAGCATTTT. Its translation: CASSRRQGQNQPQHF.

The chain joins TRBV7-9 to TRBJ2-5, with TRBD1 matching 8 bases. Unmatched junction bases numbered 8, after V lost 1 base and J lost 4 bases. The CDR3 runs 16 residues. From germline, CDR1 is SEHNR and CDR2 FQNEAQ (reference sequence). Written as DNA, the CDR3 is TGTGCCAGCAGCTTAGACTCTGCAGGGGGCCCAGAGACCCAGTACTTC. It is translated as CASSLDSAGGPETQYF.

In its sample, this clone is medium-sized (0.01 to 0.1%). This rearrangement joins TRBV12-3 or TRBV12-4 to TRBJ2-3, with D perhaps TRBD2 (6 bases). There are 13 residues in the CDR3. V lost 6 bases to trimming and J lost 6 bases, with 13 bases between them. This CDR3 is CASSKIADDTQYF. CDR3 nucleotides: TGTGCCAGCAGCAAGATAGCGGATGATACGCAGTATTTT.

This chain uses TRBV28 with TRBJ1-5; 12 bases map to TRBD1. CDR3 length equals 15 residues. Germline values: CDR1 MDHEN, CDR2 SYDVKM. Germline trimming cut 8 bases from V and 4 bases from J; bases unmatched to any gene: 6. The CDR3 DNA reads TGTGCCAGCGGGGTGGGACAGGGGGCGAATCAGCCCCAGCATTTT. Translation gives CASGVGQGANQPQHF.

CDR3 protein: CASSLWGGRTDTQYF. CDR3 coding DNA: TGTGCCAGCAGCTTATGGGGGGGACGCACAGATACGCAGTATTTT. V gene TRBV7-3 combines with J gene TRBJ2-3; 7 positions agree with TRBD2. CDR3 length: 15 amino acids. Looked up from germline, CDR1 is SGHTA and CDR2 is FQGTGA. The V and J ends lost 2 bases and 1 base, in that order; junction bases with no gene match: 3.

The rearrangement joins TRBV7-9 to TRBJ1-2; D possibly corresponds to TRBD1 (6 bases). Trimming cost V 5 bases and J 3 bases, with 13 bases left between them. This CDR3 is built from 14 residues. Germline-derived CDR1 and CDR2 are SEHNR and FQNEAQ (reference sequence). CDR3 residues: CASSPTGLDYGYTF. CDR3 nucleotide sequence: TGTGCCAGCAGCCCCACAGGGCTGGACTATGGCTACACCTTC. The full variable domain, with the rest looked up from reference TRBV7-9 and TRBJ1-2, is DTGVSQNPRHKITKRGQNVTFRCDPISEHNRLYWYRQTLGQGPEFLTYFQNEAQLEKSRLLSDRFSAERPKGSFSTLEIQRTEQGDSAMYLCASSPTGLDYGYTFGSGTRLTVV.

V is TRBV27 and J is TRBJ1-1, with 11 bases aligning to TRBD1. V trimming: 7 bases; J trimming: 4 bases; junction bases outside the gene matches: 8. The CDR3 sequence is 15 residues long. CDR1 and CDR2 from the germline V gene are MNHEY and SMNVEV (reference sequence). The chain's CDR3 is CASNSGQGAVTEAFF. CDR3 coding DNA: TGTGCCAGCAACTCTGGACAGGGGGCCGTCACTGAAGCTTTCTTT.

The count of this clone is one. V gene TRBV28 combines with J gene TRBJ1-1, with TRBD1 as a possible D gene (6 bases). CDR3 length equals 14 residues. V was shortened by 4 bases and J by 1 base, with 10 bases between the two germline ends. Per the germline V gene, CDR1 is MDHEN and CDR2 is SYDVKM. The CDR3 DNA sequence: TGTGCCAGCAGTTCGGGGGGCGCGAACACTGAAGCTTTCTTT. Translated, it gives CASSSGGANTEAFF.

The CDR3 sequence: CASSIRRGDEQYF. The CDR3, as DNA: TGTGCCAGTAGTATTCGCAGGGGGGACGAGCAGTACTTC. The chain combines TRBV19 with TRBJ2-7; a possible D gene is TRBD1 (7 bases). V lost 3 bases to trimming and J lost 5 bases, with 11 bases between them. The CDR3 runs 13 residues. The V gene's germline CDR1 is LNHDA and CDR2 SQIVND (reference sequence).

The chain combines TRBV5-1 with TRBJ2-3; weak D call: TRBD1 (6 bases). Germline V gene lookup returns CDR1 SGHRS and CDR2 YFSETQ. The CDR3 is 15 residues long. V was pared by 4 bases and J by 2 bases, with 14 bases between. The CDR3 reads CASSPMTGATDTQYF. The CDR3, as DNA: TGCGCCAGCAGCCCTATGACAGGAGCCACAGATACGCAGTATTTT.

This chain uses TRBV10-3 with TRBJ2-3; perhaps TRBD1 as D (7 bases). Germline-derived CDR1 and CDR2 are ENHRY and SYGVKD. The CDR3 is made up of 14 amino acids. Trimming shortened V by 5 bases and J by 1 base, and 10 bases separated the two germline ends. The CDR3 nucleotides read TGTGCCATCAGTCAGGGGGGAGGCACAGATACGCAGTATTTT. It is translated as CAISQGGGTDTQYF.

The CDR3, as DNA: TGCAGCGTTGAAAAGGCTAGCGGGGGGACACGTTCCTACAATGAGCAGTTCTTC. It codes for CSVEKASGGTRSYNEQFF. This rearrangement joins TRBV29-1 to TRBJ2-1, with 11 bases that match TRBD2. J was trimmed by 1 base and V by 2 bases; bases with no gene match: 10. Germline CDR1 is SQVTM and CDR2 is ANQGSEA. This CDR3 spans 18 amino acids.

The rearrangement joins TRBV28 to TRBJ2-3, with 8 nucleotides matching TRBD2. V shed 11 bases and J 1 base; nucleotides not matched to a gene: 5. CDR1 is MDHEN, CDR2 SYDVKM, per germline. The CDR3 runs to 13 residues. The DNA of the CDR3 is TGTGCCCTGGGGCGGGAGGGCACAGATACGCAGTATTTT. It encodes CALGREGTDTQYF. Drawing the rest from reference TRBV28 and TRBJ2-3, the complete variable domain is DVKVTQSSRYLVKRTGEKVFLECVQDMDHENMFWYRQDPGLGLRLIYFSYDVKMKEKGDIPEGYSVSREKKERFSLILESASTNQTSMYLCALGREGTDTQYFGPGTRLTVL.

This sequence joins TRBV28 and TRBJ2-2; D call uncertain. CDR3 length: 14 residues. Trimming shortened V by 7 bases and J by 4 bases, and 13 bases separated the two germline ends. In germline, CDR1 is MDHEN, CDR2 SYDVKM. CDR3: CASTRSQSTGELFF. The CDR3 DNA reads TGTGCCAGCACCCGGAGCCAGAGCACCGGGGAGCTGTTTTTT.